The 27 T cell receptor beta chains below come from one sample, sequenced in a study of CD8 T cells in ankylosing spondylitis. Whole-study findings and limits: Seemingly characteristic of ankylosing spondylitis blood was a TCR beta motif consisting of fewer than 10 highly homologous variants.

These receptors' antigens are unknown. TCRdb processed the 5' RACE reads anew with MiXCR; each CDR3 protein has one entry. This repertoire shows about 540,000 distinct CDR3 sequences, roughly 13% found once; its top ten account for under 7.5%. What was sequenced was blood, either unsorted or a sorted T cell fraction (not recorded which). These receptors originate from a male donor with ankylosing spondylitis.

The rearrangement joins TRBV10-3 to TRBJ2-2; weak D call: TRBD2 (5 bases). The germline gives CDR1 ENHRY, CDR2 SYGVKD. The CDR3 runs to 14 residues. Trimming took off 6 bases at V and 3 bases at J, with 11 bases between the two ends. The CDR3 DNA reads as TGTGCCATCAGGGCTCCGCGGGACACCGGGGAGCTGTTTTTT. Amino acid sequence: CAIRAPRDTGELFF.

This clonotype was seen only a few times. The J gene is TRBJ2-1, the V gene TRBV20-1; D may be TRBD1 (6 bases). V was trimmed by 5 bases and J by 3 bases, leaving 17 bases between them. The CDR3 runs to 15 residues. CDR1 and CDR2 (germline): DFQATT, SNEGSKA (reference sequence). This CDR3 is CSAPYRELYYNEQFF. CDR3 in DNA: TGCAGTGCTCCTTACAGGGAGCTCTACTACAATGAGCAGTTCTTC.

The chain carries TRBV2 and TRBJ2-2; D might be TRBD1 (6 bases). Deletions cut 4 bases from V and 6 bases from J, with 12 bases between. The CDR3 length is 14 residues. Germline CDR1 SNHLY, CDR2 FYNNEI. CDR3 coding DNA: TGTGCCAGCAGTGGTTACAGGGTCCCCGGGGAGCTGTTTTTT. Protein product: CASSGYRVPGELFF.

This clonotype was found many times. The chain couples TRBV5-6 to TRBJ2-3; TRBD2 might be the D (5 bases). V gave up 0 bases and J gave up 0 bases, with 8 bases separating them. Germline CDR1 is SGHDT and CDR2 is YYEEEE. CDR3 length: 15 amino acids. In DNA form, the CDR3 reads TGTGCCAGCAGCTTGGTTAGCGTTAGCACAGATACGCAGTATTTT. Its protein product is CASSLVSVSTDTQYF.

The chain is built from TRBV5-1 and TRBJ2-7; TRBD1 aligns across 7 bases. Germline V gives CDR1 SGHRS, CDR2 YFSETQ. CDR3 length equals 15 residues. This CDR3 reads CASSLGETGYDEQYV. The CDR3, as DNA: TGCGCCAGCAGTTTGGGGGAGACAGGGTACGACGAGCAGTACGTC.

This clonotype was observed a few times. The chain links TRBV5-1 to TRBJ1-2; no clear D gene. CDR3 size: 14 residues. CDR1 SGHRS and CDR2 YFSETQ come from the germline V gene. V was trimmed by 5 bases and J by 6 bases, leaving 17 bases between them. CDR3 nucleotides: TGCGCCAGCAGATCGCGAGTGGACGGGGATGGCTACACCTTC. Encoded protein: CASRSRVDGDGYTF.

In this sample, this clonotype turned up a few times. The chain links TRBV5-1 to TRBJ2-5; 7 bases map to TRBD1. Germline loops: CDR1 SGHRS, CDR2 YFSETQ. J was trimmed by 2 bases and V by 0 bases; bases with no gene match: 7. This CDR3 has 16 amino acids. As DNA, the CDR3 is TGCGCCAGCAGCTTGGGACCGGGACAGAGGCAAGAGACCCAGTACTTC. Translating it yields CASSLGPGQRQETQYF.

Notes on this clonotype: One junction end does not reproduce the germline sequence, and a read error may be involved. This chain joins TRBV19 and TRBJ2-1; 7 bases fit TRBD2. The CDR3 runs to 14 residues. Germline loops: CDR1 LNHDA, CDR2 SQIVND (reference sequence). The DNA of the CDR3 is TGTGCCAGTAGTTTCCAAGCAGGGAGGGATGAACAGTTCTTC. Translated, it gives CASSFQAGRDEQFF.

The V gene is TRBV5-1, the J gene TRBJ2-1; 8 nucleotides match TRBD2. Germline V lookup: CDR1 SGHRS, CDR2 YFSETQ. With V trimmed by 4 bases and J by 4 bases, 10 bases remained unmatched. This CDR3 comprises 16 residues. CDR3 sequence (DNA): TGCGCCAGCAGCCTCCGCGAGGTAGCGGGATACAATGAGCAGTTCTTC. It codes for CASSLREVAGYNEQFF.

The chain couples TRBV30 to TRBJ1-5; TRBD1 agrees at 10 bases. Looked up from germline, CDR1 is GTSNPN and CDR2 is SVGIG (reference sequence). The CDR3 contains 16 residues. The J segment lost 5 bases and the V segment lost 3 bases, leaving 10 bases of the junction unmatched. CDR3 nucleotides: TGTGCCTGGAGGATTCCGGGACAGGGGAATCATCAGCCCCAGCATTTT. This gives the protein CAWRIPGQGNHQPQHF.

V and J are TRBV3-1 and TRBJ2-1; TRBD2 matches at 7 bases. The CDR3 has 17 residues. Germline CDR1 reads LGHDT; CDR2 reads YNNKEL (reference sequence). Trimming took 5 bases from V and 3 from J; bases not matched to a gene: 13. In DNA form, the CDR3 reads TGTGCCAGCAGCTGGACTCTCAGCGGGACTCGCTACAATGAGCAGTTCTTC. Protein sequence: CASSWTLSGTRYNEQFF.

This clonotype was detected a few times. Sequence at one end of the junction differs from germline and may be a read error. The V and J genes are TRBV11-2 and TRBJ1-1; D call uncertain. The CDR3 length is 14 residues. CDR1 SGHAT and CDR2 FQNNGV come from the germline V gene. This chain's CDR3 is CASSLEPVRTEAFF. For the CDR3, the DNA is TGTGCCAGCAGCCTAGAACCGGTGAGGACTGAAGCTTTCTTT.

This rearrangement joins TRBV6-2 or TRBV6-3 to TRBJ2-7, with 7 bases identical to TRBD2. Germline CDR1 MNHEY, CDR2 SVGEGT. The CDR3 is 14 amino acids. V was pared by 8 bases and J by 6 bases, with 13 bases of the junction left unmatched. In DNA, the CDR3 is TGTGCCAGCGGCGAGGGAGCGGGGCTGCGCGAGCAGTACGTC. Amino acids: CASGEGAGLREQYV.

Only a few counts were recorded for this clonotype. The rearrangement uses TRBV11-3 and TRBJ2-2; D ambiguous. Deletions cut 5 bases from V and 5 bases from J, with 9 bases between. Germline lookup yields CDR1 SGHNT and CDR2 YENEEA. The CDR3 has 13 residues. CDR3 nucleotides: TGTGCCAGCAGCGCGTCTAGGACCGGGGAGCTGTTTTTT. It codes for CASSASRTGELFF.

The chain has TRBV5-1 and TRBJ1-4; D not resolved. Looked up from germline, CDR1 is SGHRS and CDR2 is YFSETQ. Between the trimmed V and J ends, which lost 3 bases and 0 bases, there was a span of 9 bases. The CDR3 totals 15 residues. The CDR3 spells CASSSGLATNEKLFF. In DNA form, the CDR3 reads TGCGCCAGCAGCTCTGGACTGGCAACTAATGAAAAACTGTTTTTT.

This clonotype was counted many times. The chain employs TRBV7-2 and TRBJ2-2, with TRBD2 matching over 8 bases. This CDR3 has 15 amino acids. V lost 2 bases and J lost 7; bases outside the gene matches: 6. Germline V gives CDR1 SGHTA, CDR2 FQGNSA. The CDR3 DNA follows: TGTGCCAGCAGCTTATCTAGACTAGCGTACGGGGAGCTGTTTTTT. Protein sequence: CASSLSRLAYGELFF.

This chain links TRBV12-3 or TRBV12-4 with TRBJ2-3, with no clear D. Trimming took off 1 base at V and 0 bases at J, with 8 bases between the two ends. This CDR3 is 15 amino acids long. The CDR3: CASSLGAPSTDTQYF. The DNA for the CDR3 is TGTGCCAGCAGTTTAGGGGCGCCTAGCACAGATACGCAGTATTTT.

The V gene is TRBV15, the J gene TRBJ2-1; no clear D. This CDR3 has 15 residues. Trimming removed 4 bases at V and 5 bases at J, with 15 bases between. CDR1 is LNHNV and CDR2 is YYDKDF in the germline V gene (reference sequence). CDR3 amino acids: CATSIIIGSNNEQFF. The DNA of the CDR3 is TGTGCCACCAGCATCATCATCGGCTCTAACAATGAGCAGTTCTTC.

The rearrangement joins TRBV7-8 to TRBJ2-2; 7 nucleotides align to TRBD1. Germline lookup yields CDR1 SGHVS and CDR2 FQNEAQ. V lost 4 bases and J lost 6; bases outside the gene matches: 5. The CDR3 spans 14 residues. The CDR3 DNA sequence: TGTGCCAGCAGCTACAACCAGGGGGCCGGGGAGCTGTTTTTT. The encoded protein is CASSYNQGAGELFF.

The sample holds a few counts of this clonotype. The V call is TRBV7-8, the J call TRBJ2-4; D not resolved. The germline CDR1 and CDR2 sequences are SGHVS and FQNEAQ. V shed 4 bases and J shed 10 bases, with 8 bases lying between them. The CDR3 spans 11 residues. DNA of the CDR3: TGTGCCAGCAGCTCAGAGTTTATTCAGTACTTC. It encodes CASSSEFIQYF. Supplemented by reference TRBV7-8 and TRBJ2-4, the full variable domain reads GAGVSQSPRYKVAKRGQDVALRCDPISGHVSLFWYQQALGQGPEFLTYFQNEAQLDKSGLPSDRFFAERPEGSVSTLKIQRTQQEDSAVYLCASSSEFIQYFGAGTRLSVL.

This clonotype was detected a few times. The chain uses TRBV5-1 and TRBJ2-4; 7 bases fit TRBD2. V was clipped by 4 bases and J by 0 bases; unmatched bases: 10. Germline V CDR1 and CDR2: SGHRS, YFSETQ. The CDR3 runs to 17 residues. CDR3 amino acids: CASSEEGGSGAKNIQYF. In DNA, the CDR3 is TGCGCCAGCAGCGAGGAGGGCGGGAGCGGAGCCAAAAACATTCAGTACTTC. The full variable domain, its missing parts supplied by reference TRBV5-1 and TRBJ2-4, is KAGVTQTPRYLIKTRGQQVTLSCSPISGHRSVSWYQQTPGQGLQFLFEYFSETQRNKGNFPGRFSGRQFSNSRSEMNVSTLELGDSALYLCASSEEGGSGAKNIQYFGAGTRLSVL.

The chain recombines TRBV7-2 with TRBJ2-3; 9 bases align to TRBD2. Germline CDR1 SGHTA, CDR2 FQGNSA. The V segment lost 4 bases and the J segment 3 bases; nucleotides outside the gene matches: 8. The CDR3 spans 16 residues. CDR3 DNA sequence: TGTGCCAGCAGCTCCCGAGCGGGAGGAGGGACAGATACGCAGTATTTT. Translation gives CASSSRAGGGTDTQYF. Full variable domain (missing parts from reference TRBV7-2 and TRBJ2-3): GAGVSQSPSNKVTEKGKDVELRCDPISGHTALYWYRQSLGQGLEFLIYFQGNSAPDKSGLPSDRFSAERTGGSVSTLTIQRTQQEDSAVYLCASSSRAGGGTDTQYFGPGTRLTVL.

A few counts support this clonotype. The chain carries TRBV14 and TRBJ1-2; no firm D call. This CDR3 comprises 13 residues. Trimming cost V 0 bases and J 3 bases, with 5 bases left between them. Germline CDR1 and CDR2: SGHDN and FVKESK. The CDR3 DNA reads as TGTGCCAGCAGCCAAGACCCGTACTATGGCTACACCTTC. As protein: CASSQDPYYGYTF.

The chain couples TRBV30 to TRBJ2-7; TRBD2 matches at 7 bases. Trimming at V came to 4 bases and at J to 6 bases, leaving 9 bases not matched to a gene. CDR3 length: 13 amino acids. CDR1 is GTSNPN, CDR2 SVGIG, per germline (reference sequence). CDR3 sequence (DNA): TGTGCCTGGAAGGTGGGAGGGCGAAGCGAGCAGTACTTC. It yields the protein CAWKVGGRSEQYF. Full variable domain (outside the CDR3, taken from reference TRBV30 and TRBJ2-7): SQTIHQWPATLVQPVGSPLSLECTVEGTSNPNLYWYRQAAGRGLQLLFYSVGIGQISSEVPQNLSASRPQDRQFILSSKKLLLSDSGFYLCAWKVGGRSEQYFGPGTRLTVT.

A note on this clonotype: Possible read error: a much larger clone is one base away. The chain employs TRBV11-3 and TRBJ2-1; 9 nucleotides align to TRBD1. The CDR3 length is 14 residues. In germline, CDR1 is SGHNT, CDR2 YENEEA. V lost 7 bases, J lost 1 base, and 2 bases stayed unmatched. CDR3 nucleotide sequence: TGTGCCAGCATCGACAGGGGGTCCTACAATGAGCAGTTCTTC. Residues: CASIDRGSYNEQFF. The variable domain in full, with the rest retrieved from reference TRBV11-3 and TRBJ2-1, is EAGVVQSPRYKIIEKKQPVAFWCNPISGHNTLYWYLQNLGQGPELLIRYENEEAVDDSQLPKDRFSAERLKGVDSTLKIQPAELGDSAVYLCASIDRGSYNEQFFGPGTRLTVL.

This clonotype was seen ten or more times. This chain uses TRBV5-1 with TRBJ2-5; D possibly corresponds to TRBD1 (5 bases). The CDR3 runs 13 residues. CDR1 is SGHRS, CDR2 YFSETQ, per germline. Trimming removed 4 bases at V and 2 bases at J, with 9 bases between. The DNA for the CDR3 is TGCGCCAGCAGCCGGACACGTCAAGAGACCCAGTACTTC. Its translation: CASSRTRQETQYF.

This chain uses TRBV6-1 with TRBJ2-7, with 10 bases aligning to TRBD2. V was pared by 1 base and J by 2 bases, with 8 bases of the junction left unmatched. CDR1 and CDR2 from the germline V gene are MNHNS and SASEGT. The CDR3 has 17 amino acids. DNA of the CDR3: TGTGCCAGCAGTGAAGGGGGATTAGCGGGAGGAACCTACGAGCAGTACTTC. It specifies CASSEGGLAGGTYEQYF.